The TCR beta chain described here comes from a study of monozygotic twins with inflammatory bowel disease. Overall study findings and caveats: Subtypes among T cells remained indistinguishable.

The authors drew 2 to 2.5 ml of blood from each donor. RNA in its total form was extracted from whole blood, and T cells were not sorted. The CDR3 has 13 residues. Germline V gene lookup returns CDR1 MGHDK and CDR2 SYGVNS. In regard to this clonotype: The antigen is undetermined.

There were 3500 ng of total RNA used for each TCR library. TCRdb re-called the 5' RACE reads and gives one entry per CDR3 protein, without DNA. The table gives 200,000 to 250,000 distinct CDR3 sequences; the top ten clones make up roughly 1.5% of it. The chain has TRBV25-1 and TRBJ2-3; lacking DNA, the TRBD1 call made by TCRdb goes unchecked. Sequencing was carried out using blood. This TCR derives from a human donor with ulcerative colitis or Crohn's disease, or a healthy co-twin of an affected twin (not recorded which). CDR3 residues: CASSERAGDTQYF. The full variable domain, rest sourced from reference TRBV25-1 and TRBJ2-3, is EADIYQTPRYLVIGTGKKITLECSQTMGHDKMYWYQQDPGMELHLIHYSYGVNSTEKGDLSSESTVSRIRTEHFPLTLESARPSHTSQYLCASSERAGDTQYFGPGTRLTVL.